Detailed here is one TCR beta chain. As processed by the authors: From reference gene primer amplification, estimates of nucleated cell counts were derived. Profiling relied on immunoSEQ multiplex PCR, and the TCRdb table lists in-frame clones only, not all of them. That table is the source of V, J and clone size, and D and trimming were worked out from the DNA. Of fewer than 350,000 clones in the sample, 75% to 90% were seen once. This specimen comes from a study of blood T cell repertoires in COVID-19. This receptor was taken from a man in his forties with acute or convalescent COVID-19. Input material: peripheral blood.

The CDR3 spells CATSAPQGRTGELFF. The CDR3 bases are TGTGCCACCAGTGCTCCACAGGGGCGCACCGGGGAGCTGTTTTTT. V gene TRBV24-1 combines with J gene TRBJ2-2, with 7 bases lining up with TRBD1. The CDR3 is made up of 15 amino acids. CDR1 is KGHDR, CDR2 SFDVKD, per germline. Trimming cost V 5 bases and J 4 bases; bases outside gene matches: 6.